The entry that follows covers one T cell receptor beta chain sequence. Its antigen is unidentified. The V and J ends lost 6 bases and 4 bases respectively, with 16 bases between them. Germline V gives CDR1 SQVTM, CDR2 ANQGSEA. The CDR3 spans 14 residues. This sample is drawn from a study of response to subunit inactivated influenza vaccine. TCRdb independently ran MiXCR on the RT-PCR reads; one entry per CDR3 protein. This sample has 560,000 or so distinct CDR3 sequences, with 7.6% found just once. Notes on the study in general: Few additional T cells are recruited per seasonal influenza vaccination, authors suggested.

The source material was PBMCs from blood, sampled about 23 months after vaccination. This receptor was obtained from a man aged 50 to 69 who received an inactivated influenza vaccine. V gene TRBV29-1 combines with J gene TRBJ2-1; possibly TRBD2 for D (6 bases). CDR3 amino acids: CSVSSPRGYNEQFF. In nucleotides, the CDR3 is TGCAGCGTATCGTCCCCCCGGGGGTACAATGAGCAGTTCTTC.